The entry below describes one TCR beta chain. What it binds is unknown. The data are from a study of cytotoxic CD8 clonotypes in ibrutinib-treated CLL. Study information: The sample average was 255,043 productive templates and 100,000 or so productive rearrangements.

The study, taken as a whole, reports: Stable or contracted on treatment, public clonotypes were also uncommon. The study found clonality rose at ibrutinib response, then fell toward baseline at progression.

Repertoires were generated with immunoSEQ multiplex PCR, while TCRdb's copy carries only in-frame clones and drops some. The table includes about 160,000 clones, more than 80% detected once. The CDR3 has 16 residues. Germline loops: CDR1 LGHNA, CDR2 YSLEER. Trimming took off 2 bases at V and 3 bases at J, with 16 bases between the two ends. The J gene is TRBJ1-1, the V gene TRBV4-3; possible D gene TRBD1, 5 bases. The sequences come from PBMCs, collected after 24 months of ibrutinib treatment. The sequence was collected from a human donor with chronic lymphocytic leukemia. Here the CDR3 DNA reads TGCGCCAGCAGCCAAAGGTTCGGCAGGGATGACACTGAAGCTTTCTTT. Translated, it gives CASSQRFGRDDTEAFF.